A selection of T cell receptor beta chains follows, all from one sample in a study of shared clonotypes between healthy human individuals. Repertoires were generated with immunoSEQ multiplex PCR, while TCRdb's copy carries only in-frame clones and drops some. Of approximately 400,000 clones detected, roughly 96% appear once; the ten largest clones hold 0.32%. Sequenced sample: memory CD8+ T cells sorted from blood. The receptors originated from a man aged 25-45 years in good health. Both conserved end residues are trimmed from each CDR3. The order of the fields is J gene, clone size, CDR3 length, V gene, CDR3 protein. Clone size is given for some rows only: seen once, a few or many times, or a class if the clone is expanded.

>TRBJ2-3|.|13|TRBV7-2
ASRGGTSGGNTQY
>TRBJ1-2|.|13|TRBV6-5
ASSSDGTGLYGYT
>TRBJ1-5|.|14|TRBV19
ASSITGGGGNQPQH
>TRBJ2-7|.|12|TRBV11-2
ASSSNRGWYEQY
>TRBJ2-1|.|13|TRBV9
ASSVGAGGYNEQF
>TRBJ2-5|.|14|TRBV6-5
ASSSFQREGRETQY
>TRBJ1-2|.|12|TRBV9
ASSVGQGTYGYT
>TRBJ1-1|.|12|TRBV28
ASSSTTVNTEAF
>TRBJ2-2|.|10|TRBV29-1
SVEGNTGELF
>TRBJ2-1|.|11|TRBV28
ASSSGGSNEQF
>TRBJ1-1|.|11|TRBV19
ASSPDQGAEAF
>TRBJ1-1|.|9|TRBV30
AGSRQSEAF
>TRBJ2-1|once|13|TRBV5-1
ASTKPGLAPDEQF
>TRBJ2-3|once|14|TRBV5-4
ASSTGLAGGGDTQY
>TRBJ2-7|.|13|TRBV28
ASSLSGTLAYEQY
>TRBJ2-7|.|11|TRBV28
ATRNPGTYEQY
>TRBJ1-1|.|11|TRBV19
ASSMGAPGEAF
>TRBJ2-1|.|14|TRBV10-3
AISYGTGGRYNEQF
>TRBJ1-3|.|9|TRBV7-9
ASSSMRDGP
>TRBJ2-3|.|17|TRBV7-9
ASSLTALRQGAYTDTQY
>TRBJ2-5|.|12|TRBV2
ASIRMGSQETQY
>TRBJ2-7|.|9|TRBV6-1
ASIGAYEQY
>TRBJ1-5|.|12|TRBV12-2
ASRLGTGDQPQH
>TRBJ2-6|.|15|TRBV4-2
ASSPRDTLSGANVLT
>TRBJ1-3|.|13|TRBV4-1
ASSQEVFSGNTIY
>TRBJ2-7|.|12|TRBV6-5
ASSYREVLDEQY
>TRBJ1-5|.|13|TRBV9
ASSVGSQGNQPQH
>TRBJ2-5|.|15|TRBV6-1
ASSDPTSGIDRGTQY
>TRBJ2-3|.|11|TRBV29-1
SVGTYATDTQY
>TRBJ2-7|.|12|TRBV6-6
ASSYVSTSGEQY
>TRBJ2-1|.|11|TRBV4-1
ASSSWVAGEKF
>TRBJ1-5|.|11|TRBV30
AWTGTGGQPQH
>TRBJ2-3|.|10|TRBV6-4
ASSDSTDTQY
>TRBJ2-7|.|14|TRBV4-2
ASSQAFTGELYEQY
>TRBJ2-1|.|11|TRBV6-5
ASRRAGGNEQF
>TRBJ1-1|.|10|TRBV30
AWSIYYTEAF
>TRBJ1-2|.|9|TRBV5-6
ASSNNYGYT
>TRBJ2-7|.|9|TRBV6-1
ASSAHYEQY
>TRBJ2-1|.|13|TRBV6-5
ASSYWTSGANEQF
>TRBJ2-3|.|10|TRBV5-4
ASRGLADTQY
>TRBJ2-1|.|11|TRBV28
ASSLSSYNEQF
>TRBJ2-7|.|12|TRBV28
ASSFRSLSYEQY
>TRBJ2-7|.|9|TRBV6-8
ASSYFDEQY
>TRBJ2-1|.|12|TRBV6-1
ASSELAGVNEQF
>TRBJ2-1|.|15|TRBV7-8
ASSLGGLAGGWNEQF
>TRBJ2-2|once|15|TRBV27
ASGQDRGRRNTGELF
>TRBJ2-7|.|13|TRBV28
ASKKTGGHSYEQY
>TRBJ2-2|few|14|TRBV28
ASSRLGGRYTGELF
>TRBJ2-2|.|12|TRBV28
ASSLSGNTGELF
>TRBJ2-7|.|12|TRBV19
ASSSIPGAYEQY
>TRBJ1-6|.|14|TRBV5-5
ASSPGQGAFNSPLH
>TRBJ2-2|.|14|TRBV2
ASSDGSGRRAGELF
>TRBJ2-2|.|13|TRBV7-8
ASSYNKAGTGELF